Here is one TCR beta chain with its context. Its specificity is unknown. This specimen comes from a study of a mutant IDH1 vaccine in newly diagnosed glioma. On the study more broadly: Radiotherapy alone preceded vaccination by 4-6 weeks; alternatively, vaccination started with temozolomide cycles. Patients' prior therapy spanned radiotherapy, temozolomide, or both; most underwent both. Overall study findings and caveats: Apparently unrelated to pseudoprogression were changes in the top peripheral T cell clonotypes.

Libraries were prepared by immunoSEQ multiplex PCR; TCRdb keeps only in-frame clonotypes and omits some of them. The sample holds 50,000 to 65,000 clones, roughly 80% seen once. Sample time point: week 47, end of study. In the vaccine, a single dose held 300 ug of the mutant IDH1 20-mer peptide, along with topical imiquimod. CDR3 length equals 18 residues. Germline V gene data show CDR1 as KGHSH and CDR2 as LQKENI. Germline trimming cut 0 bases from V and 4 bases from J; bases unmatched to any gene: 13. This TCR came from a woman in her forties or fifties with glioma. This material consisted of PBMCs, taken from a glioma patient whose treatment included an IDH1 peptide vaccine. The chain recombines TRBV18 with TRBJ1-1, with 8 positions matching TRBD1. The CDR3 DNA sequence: TGTGCCAGCTCACCACCGTTTTTTCCCCGGGACAGGCGCACTGAAGCTTTCTTT. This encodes CASSPPFFPRDRRTEAFF.